These 20 T cell receptor beta chains were all obtained from the same sample, sequenced in a study of blood T cell repertoires in COVID-19. Profiling relied on immunoSEQ multiplex PCR, and the TCRdb table lists in-frame clones only, not all of them. The data contain about 260,000 clones, around four fifths of them singletons. Sample: PBMCs or T cells enriched from blood (not recorded which). The receptor source for this set is a man younger than 45 with acute COVID-19.

The J gene is TRBJ1-2, the V gene TRBV29-1; maybe TRBD1 (6 bases). Per germline, CDR1 SQVTM and CDR2 ANQGSEA. The CDR3 spans 14 residues. V was cut by 0 bases and J by 8 bases, with 16 bases left in between. The CDR3 loop is CSVEDRTGLLGYTF. In DNA, the CDR3 is TGCAGCGTTGAAGATCGCACAGGGCTACTCGGCTACACCTTC.

For this clone: Other DNA variants within this sample encode the same CDR3. The rearrangement joins TRBV15 to TRBJ1-1; the D is unclear. This CDR3 comprises 13 residues. Trimming left V 1 base short and J 2 bases short, with 5 bases between. CDR1 LNHNV and CDR2 YYDKDF come from the germline V gene (reference sequence). In nucleotides, the CDR3 is TGTGCCACCAGCAGAGGACAAAACACTGAAGCTTTCTTT. It codes for CATSRGQNTEAFF. The variable domain in full, with the rest retrieved from reference TRBV15 and TRBJ1-1, is DAMVIQNPRYQVTQFGKPVTLSCSQTLNHNVMYWYQQKSSQAPKLLFHYYDKDFNNEADTPDNFQSRRPNTSFCFLDIRSPGLGDTAMYLCATSRGQNTEAFFGQGTRLTVV.

The chain recombines TRBV5-8 with TRBJ1-6; 10 nucleotides align to TRBD1. Germline V lookup: CDR1 SGHTS, CDR2 YDEGEE. The CDR3 consists of 14 residues. With 5 bases clipped from V and 13 bases from J, the junction kept 9 bases outside the gene matches. The CDR3 DNA reads as TGTGCCAGCAGATTACCGGGACAGGGGTTTCCCCTCCACTTT. This encodes CASRLPGQGFPLHF.

The chain combines TRBV19 with TRBJ1-5; 12 nucleotides match TRBD1. J gave up 6 bases and V 6 bases, and 9 bases lay outside the gene matches. Germline CDR1 and CDR2: LNHDA and SQIVND (reference sequence). The CDR3 totals 16 residues. The CDR3 nucleotides read TGTGCCAGTAGAAACAGAGGGACAGGGGGCGGTCAGCCCCAGCATTTT. It codes for CASRNRGTGGGQPQHF.

The CDR3, as DNA: TGTGCCAGCAGCTTCCGACTAGCGGGTAGTTGGGGAAACATTCAGTACTTC. Translation: CASSFRLAGSWGNIQYF. This chain uses TRBV5-8 with TRBJ2-4, with 10 positions matching TRBD2. J lost 6 bases, V lost 2 bases, and 11 bases had no gene match. Germline CDR1 reads SGHTS; CDR2 reads YDEGEE. The CDR3 length is 17 residues.

The V and J genes are TRBV6-5 and TRBJ1-6; no definite D call. This CDR3 contains 13 residues. Germline assignment: CDR1 MNHEY and CDR2 SVGAGI. V was shortened by 6 bases and J by 7 bases, with 10 bases between the two germline ends. CDR3 residues: CASSREYNSPLHF. DNA of the CDR3: TGTGCCAGCAGCCGGGAGTACAATTCACCCCTCCACTTT.

The chain links TRBV29-1 to TRBJ2-2; 12 nucleotides agree with TRBD1. The ends lost 7 bases at V and 8 bases at J; junction bases unmatched: 8. CDR1 is SQVTM and CDR2 is ANQGSEA in the germline V gene. The CDR3 extends over 14 amino acids. CDR3 region: CSAGQGAREGELFF. Here the CDR3 DNA reads TGCAGCGCGGGACAGGGGGCGCGAGAGGGGGAGCTGTTTTTT.

This clone was observed a single time. V is TRBV19 and J is TRBJ1-1; 11 nucleotides agree with TRBD1. This CDR3 contains 17 residues. V gave up 4 bases and J gave up 8 bases; unmatched junction bases: 15. CDR1 is LNHDA and CDR2 is SQIVND in the germline V gene (reference sequence). The CDR3 nucleotides are TGTGCCAGTAGTACCTCAGCTTTCCGGACAGGGGGCCGAGAAGCTTTCTTT. Its translation is CASSTSAFRTGGREAFF.

This clone was seen once. The chain joins TRBV27 to TRBJ2-3; 7 nucleotides match TRBD2. Germline CDR1 and CDR2: MNHEY and SMNVEV (reference sequence). The CDR3 extends over 12 amino acids. Unmatched junction bases numbered 3, after V lost 6 bases and J lost 6 bases. CDR3 bases: TGTGCCAGCAGCCGGCGGGGGGATACGCAGTATTTT. The encoded protein is CASSRRGDTQYF.

The chain employs TRBV5-4 and TRBJ2-5; 11 bases map to TRBD1. This CDR3 has 16 amino acids. Germline V lookup: CDR1 SGHNT, CDR2 YYREEE (reference sequence). The ends lost 3 bases at V and 2 bases at J; junction bases unmatched: 6. CDR3 region: CASSWPGQGGQETQYF. The CDR3 nucleotides read TGTGCCAGCAGCTGGCCGGGACAGGGGGGACAAGAGACCCAGTACTTC.

J is TRBJ1-3 and V is TRBV29-1, with 9 bases aligning to TRBD1. The V segment lost 4 bases and the J segment 3 bases; nucleotides outside the gene matches: 4. The CDR3 length is 14 residues. Germline assignment: CDR1 SQVTM and CDR2 ANQGSEA. The CDR3 nucleotides are TGCAGCGTTGTACCGACAGGGGGTGGAAACACCATATATTTT. Its protein is CSVVPTGGGNTIYF.

This clone came up once. The rearrangement joins TRBV5-5 to TRBJ2-7; 8 bases agree with TRBD1. V was pared by 4 bases and J by 4 bases, with 4 bases of the junction left unmatched. The germline gives CDR1 SGHKS, CDR2 YYEKEE (reference sequence). This CDR3 region has 13 residues. In nucleotides, the CDR3 is TGTGCCAGCAGCACAGGACAGGGATACGAGCAGTACGTC. Translated: CASSTGQGYEQYV.

This clone was detected only a few times. This chain links TRBV5-1 with TRBJ1-6, with D unresolved. Looked up from germline, CDR1 is SGHRS and CDR2 is YFSETQ. The V and J ends lost 4 bases and 6 bases respectively, with 14 bases between them. This CDR3 has 15 residues. CDR3 sequence (DNA): TGCGCCAGCAGCCCACTACTTGTGGGTAATTCACCCCTCCACTTT. It yields the protein CASSPLLVGNSPLHF.

V and J are TRBV5-4 and TRBJ2-5, with D possibly matching TRBD1 (6 bases). Germline V lookup: CDR1 SGHNT, CDR2 YYREEE (reference sequence). The CDR3 runs to 16 residues. V dropped 7 bases and J dropped 2 bases, with 21 bases sitting between them. DNA for the CDR3: TGTGCCAGCCACCATTTGACAGGCGATAAACAAGAGACCCAGTACTTC. It yields the protein CASHHLTGDKQETQYF.

The CDR3 region has the DNA TGTGCCAGTAGTATAGAACGGACAGTCTTTACCTCCTACAATGAGCAGTTCTTC. This sequence encodes CASSIERTVFTSYNEQFF. The V and J genes are TRBV19 and TRBJ2-1, with TRBD1 as a possible D gene (6 bases). The CDR3 consists of 18 residues. Germline V lookup: CDR1 LNHDA, CDR2 SQIVND (reference sequence). Trimming left V 0 bases short and J 0 bases short, with 15 bases between. The complete variable domain, with remaining parts taken from reference TRBV19 and TRBJ2-1, reads DGGITQSPKYLFRKEGQNVTLSCEQNLNHDAMYWYRQDPGQGLRLIYYSQIVNDFQKGDIAEGYSVSREKKESFPLTVTSAQKNPTAFYLCASSIERTVFTSYNEQFFGPGTRLTVL.

This clone was observed many times. Distinct nucleotide sequences in the sample also encode this CDR3. This chain links TRBV4-3 with TRBJ1-2; 7 positions match TRBD1. The V gene end was trimmed by 1 base and the J gene end by 5 bases; junction bases not matched to a gene: 1. The germline V gene encodes CDR1 LGHNA and CDR2 YSLEER. The CDR3 extends over 13 amino acids. The CDR3 region has the DNA TGCGCCAGCAGCCAAGGACAGGGATATGGCTACACCTTC. It encodes CASSQGQGYGYTF.

This clone was counted once. V usage is TRBV6-5 and J usage is TRBJ2-1; a weak D match, TRBD2 (7 bases). CDR1 is MNHEY, CDR2 SVGAGI, per germline. The CDR3 loop spans 16 amino acids. The germline V and J ends were trimmed by 2 bases and 0 bases, with 11 bases remaining between them. The CDR3 is CASSYGGGGSYNEQFF. The CDR3 region has the DNA TGTGCCAGCAGTTACGGGGGGGGCGGCTCCTACAATGAGCAGTTCTTC.

The chain has TRBV6-5 and TRBJ1-3, with 7 bases identical to TRBD1. V shed 4 bases and J 4 bases; nucleotides not matched to a gene: 4. The CDR3 runs to 14 residues. The germline CDR1 and CDR2 sequences are MNHEY and SVGAGI. CDR3 DNA sequence: TGTGCCAGCAGTTCAGGGACAGCAGGAAACACCATATATTTT. Encoded protein: CASSSGTAGNTIYF.

The chain joins TRBV11-3 to TRBJ2-7; 7 bases fit TRBD1. V dropped 5 bases and J dropped 7; count of bases not matched to a gene: 8. From germline, CDR1 is SGHNT and CDR2 YENEEA. The CDR3 is made up of 13 amino acids. The CDR3 reads CASSRVTGDEQYV. CDR3 nucleotides: TGTGCCAGCAGCCGGGTCACAGGGGATGAGCAGTACGTC.

The V gene is TRBV11-3, the J gene TRBJ1-1; D is perhaps TRBD1 (5 bases). Germline CDR1 and CDR2: SGHNT and YENEEA. Trimming removed 6 bases from V and 9 bases from J, with 11 bases in between. This CDR3 has 11 amino acids. CDR3 sequence: CASSLDKQAFF. DNA of the CDR3: TGTGCCAGCAGTTTGGACAAGCAAGCTTTCTTT.